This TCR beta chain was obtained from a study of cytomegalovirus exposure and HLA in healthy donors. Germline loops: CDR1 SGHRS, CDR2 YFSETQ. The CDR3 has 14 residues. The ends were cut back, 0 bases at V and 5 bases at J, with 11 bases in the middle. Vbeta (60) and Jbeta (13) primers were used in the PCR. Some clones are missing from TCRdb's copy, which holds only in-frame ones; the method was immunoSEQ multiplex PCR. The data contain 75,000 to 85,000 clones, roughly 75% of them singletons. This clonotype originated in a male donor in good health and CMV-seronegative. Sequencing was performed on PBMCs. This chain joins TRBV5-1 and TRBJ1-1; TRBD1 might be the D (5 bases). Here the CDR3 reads CASSLAVAGTEAFF. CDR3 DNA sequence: TGCGCCAGCAGCTTGGCCGTGGCAGGGACTGAAGCTTTCTTT.